Below, one T cell receptor (beta chain) is given with its context. The sample originates from a study of blood T cell repertoires in COVID-19. Original analysis: Using reference gene primer amplification, nucleated cell counts were estimated. Some clones are missing from TCRdb's copy, which holds only in-frame ones; the method was immunoSEQ multiplex PCR. The V and J calls and clone size come from that table; D and trimming were worked out from the DNA. In the table there are some 170,000 clones, about 79% of which are singletons. The germline gives CDR1 SGHAT, CDR2 FQDESV (reference sequence). V was clipped by 5 bases and J by 2 bases; unmatched bases: 3. There are 13 residues in the CDR3. Recruitment covered some 25 US areas and drew participants whose ages spanned about 18 to 90 years. Participant-reported clinical history was the basis for cohort assignment. Cohort 3 donors were reported recovered after two negative PCRs, clearance, or symptom resolution.

The chain recombines TRBV11-1 with TRBJ2-7; TRBD1 matches at 7 bases. The origin of this receptor is a man aged 45-60 years who had recovered from COVID-19. Sample: PBMCs or T cells enriched from blood (not recorded which). The CDR3 DNA is TGTGCCAGCAGCCAGGGACAGACCTACGAGCAGTACTTC. The encoded protein is CASSQGQTYEQYF.